This section outlines one T cell receptor (beta chain) sequence together with its context. Its target is unknown. The data are from a study of response to subunit inactivated influenza vaccine. TCRdb ran MiXCR on the RT-PCR reads and lists one entry per CDR3 protein. The table has 800,000 to 1,000,000 distinct CDR3 sequences, around 20% seen once. General study points: There was a suggestion from the authors that each seasonal influenza vaccination recruits few new T cells.

The CDR3 is made up of 15 amino acids. V lost 0 bases and J lost 1; bases outside the gene matches: 2. CDR1 MNHEY and CDR2 SVGEGT come from the germline V gene. The sequenced sample was PBMCs from blood, obtained around 5 days after vaccination. This TCR was sampled from a man aged 45-65 years who received an inactivated influenza vaccine. The chain uses TRBV6-2 or TRBV6-3 and TRBJ2-5; 7 bases are shared with TRBD1. The CDR3 spells CASSYSDRAQETQYF. As DNA, the CDR3 is TGTGCCAGCAGTTACTCTGACAGGGCCCAAGAGACCCAGTACTTC.